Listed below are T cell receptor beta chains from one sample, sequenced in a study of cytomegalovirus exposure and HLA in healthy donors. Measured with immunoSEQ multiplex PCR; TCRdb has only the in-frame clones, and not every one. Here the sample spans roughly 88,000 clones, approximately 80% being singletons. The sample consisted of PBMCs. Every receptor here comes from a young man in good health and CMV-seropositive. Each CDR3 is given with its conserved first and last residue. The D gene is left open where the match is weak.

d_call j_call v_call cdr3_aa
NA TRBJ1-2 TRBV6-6 CASSTDTKPYGYTF
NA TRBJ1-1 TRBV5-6 CASSWGTEGTEAFF
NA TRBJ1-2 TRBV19 CASRTEFYGYTF
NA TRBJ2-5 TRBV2 CASSGRGLQETQYF
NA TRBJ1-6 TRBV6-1 CASSETPQGTSYNSPLHF
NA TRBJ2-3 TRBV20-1 CSVEVDTQYF
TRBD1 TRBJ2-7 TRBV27 CASRMGQDIFYEQYF
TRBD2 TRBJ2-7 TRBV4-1 CASSQTSGGPKQYF
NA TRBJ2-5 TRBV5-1 CASSLEFAGFEETQYF
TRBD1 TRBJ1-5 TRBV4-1 CASSQGDRSNQPQHF
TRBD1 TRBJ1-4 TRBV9 CASSVEEGANEKLFF
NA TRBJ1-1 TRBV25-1 CASSGEMNTEAFF
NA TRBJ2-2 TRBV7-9 CSSSLFRGPNTGELFF
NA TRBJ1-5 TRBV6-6 CASTRDSNQPQHF
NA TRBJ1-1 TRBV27 CASSFQRQPAEAFF
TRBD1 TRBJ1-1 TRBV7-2 CASSFQQGTEAFF
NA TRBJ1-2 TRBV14 CASSQSGSYGYTF
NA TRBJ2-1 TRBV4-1 CASSQDGVVGGMNEQFF
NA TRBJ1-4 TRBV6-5 CASTIDRTNEKLFF
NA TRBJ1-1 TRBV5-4 CASSRTAGVTSTEAFF
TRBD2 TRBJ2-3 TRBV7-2 CASSLDLAASTDTQYF
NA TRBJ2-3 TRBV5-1 CASSPGAYGTDTQYF
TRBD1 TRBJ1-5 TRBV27 CASSLWGQPSNQPQHF
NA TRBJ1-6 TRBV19 CASSIRQENSPLHF
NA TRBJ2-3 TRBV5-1 CASSLGTITDTQYF
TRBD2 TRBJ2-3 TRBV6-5 CASKAGGPADTQYF
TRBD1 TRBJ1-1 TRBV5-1 CASSLQIDRGSEAFF
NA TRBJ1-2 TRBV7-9 CASSSELPVNYGYTF
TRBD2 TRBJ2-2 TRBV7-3 CASSSRVGGPGTGELFF
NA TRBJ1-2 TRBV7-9 CASSLPRAYGYTF
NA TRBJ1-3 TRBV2 CASLGEAGNTIYF
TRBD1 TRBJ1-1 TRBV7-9 CASSGGQGAPSTEAFF
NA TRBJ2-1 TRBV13 CASSSRSEQFF
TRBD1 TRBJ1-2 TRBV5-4 CASSPGQGASGYTF
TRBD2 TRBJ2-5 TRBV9 CASSVGGGAWETQYF
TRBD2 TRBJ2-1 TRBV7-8 CASSFGTSGRIEQFF
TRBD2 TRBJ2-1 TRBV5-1 CASSVLTSGGRNEQFF
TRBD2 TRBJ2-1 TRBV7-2 CASSRLAGLPYNEQFF
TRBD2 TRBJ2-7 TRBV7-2 CASSYKGTSGVSSYEQYF
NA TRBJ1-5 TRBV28 CASQGSNQPQHF
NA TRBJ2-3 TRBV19 CASKSSSTDTQYF
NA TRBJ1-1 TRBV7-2 CASSLDGFRTEAFF
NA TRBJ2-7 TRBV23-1 CASLSNEQYF
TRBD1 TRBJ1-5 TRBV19 CASSMVSDRAYRRMPQHF
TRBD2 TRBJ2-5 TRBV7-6 CASSSRPGGETQYF
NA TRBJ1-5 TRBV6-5 CASSGGGGRNQPQHF